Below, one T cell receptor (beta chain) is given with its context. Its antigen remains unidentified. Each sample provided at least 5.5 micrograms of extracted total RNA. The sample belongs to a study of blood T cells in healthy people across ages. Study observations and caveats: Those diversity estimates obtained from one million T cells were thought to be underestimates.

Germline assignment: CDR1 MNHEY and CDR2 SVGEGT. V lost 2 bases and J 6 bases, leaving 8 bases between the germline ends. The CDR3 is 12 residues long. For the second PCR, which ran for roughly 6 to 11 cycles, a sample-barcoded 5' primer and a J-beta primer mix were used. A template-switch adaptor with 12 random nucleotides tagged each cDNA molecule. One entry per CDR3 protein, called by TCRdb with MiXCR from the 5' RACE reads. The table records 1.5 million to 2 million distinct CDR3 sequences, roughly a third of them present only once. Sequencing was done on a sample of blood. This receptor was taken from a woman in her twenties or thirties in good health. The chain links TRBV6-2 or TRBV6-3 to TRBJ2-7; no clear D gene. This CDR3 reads CASSYAVGEQYF. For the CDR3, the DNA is TGTGCCAGCAGTTACGCGGTGGGCGAGCAGTACTTC.